One T cell receptor (beta chain) is described in this entry. Its antigen target is currently unknown. The junction differs from germline at one of its ends, possibly a read error. The time point label corresponds to: 30 days after allogeneic hematopoietic stem cell transplantation. At 30 days after allogeneic hematopoietic stem cell transplantation, peripheral blood mononuclear cells were collected from the patients. The CDR3 goes from the cysteine to the phenylalanine over 15 residues. CDR3 DNA only is kept here, 45 bases in frame from base 1. CDR1 and CDR2, per the germline V gene, are SGHVS and FQNEAQ. The data belong to a study of regulatory T cells after allogeneic stem cell transplantation (dated by TCRdb to 2016 to 2018). For the study in its entirety: Patients were stratified according to whether acute graft-versus-host disease had developed within 100 days after stem cell transplantation. Between patients who did and did not develop acute graft-versus-host disease, the study compared the regulatory T-cell TCR repertoire following allogeneic stem cell transplantation. Conventional CD4+ T cells defined as CD4+CD25+/-CD127+ were also sorted and TCR-sequenced for comparison in the study. CD4+CD25+CD127- regulatory T cells were isolated from patient PBMCs by fluorescence-activated cell sorting. Results the study describes overall, beyond this receptor: Because of the small patient sample size, validation of the findings in a larger cohort was required. A significantly larger repertoire share was occupied by the top 10 regulatory T-cell clones in non-GvHD patients, which suggested expansion of presumably allo-specific protective clones. None of the regulatory T-cell clones was shared across all patients, and no significant correlation was found between sorted cell numbers and the inverse Simpson index. Compared with patients who had graft-versus-host disease, patients without the disease had a regulatory T-cell TCR repertoire that was more focused and less diverse. Conventional CD4+ T-cell repertoire diversity did not differ significantly between patients with and without graft-versus-host disease.

The sequencer was an Illumina MiSeq. After the RNA was reverse transcribed with the SMARTer RACE cDNA Amplification kit, the TCR beta CDR3 region was amplified. RNA from sorted cells was extracted with the RNeasy Mini Kit. TCR beta amplicons were sequenced using Illumina paired-end sequencing. The published analysis was carried out like this. MiXCR, VDJtools and the tcR R package were the tools used to analyze the TCR repertoire. The inverse Simpson index served to quantify diversity, and clones were sorted into rare, small, medium or expanded bins based on their proportion of the repertoire. The public sequencing data were trimmed at Q25 with fastp and processed into clonotypes with MiXCR by TCRdb, which kept only in-frame beta chains. Rows matching on CDR3 protein sequence are summarized as one entry with the most common DNA and genes. TCRdb's processing, not the authors', yielded these V and J calls. This sample comprises roughly 4,700 distinct CDR3 sequences, more than 95% of them detected only once. Of the sample, roughly 37% is held by the ten largest clones.

The sequence joins TRBV7-8 to TRBJ2-1; the D gene lacks a confident call. The clonotype comes from a human patient who had an allogeneic stem cell transplant, so the T cells may come from the graft donor. The specimen comprised sorted CD4+ T cells from blood (whether regulatory or conventional is not recorded), sampled 30 days after allogeneic stem cell transplant. The base sequence is TGTGCCACCAGCCTAACAAGCCCATATTCCAATGAGCAGTTCTTC. This translates into CATSLTSPYSNEQFF.